This TCR beta chain derives from a study of regulatory T cells in long-lasting Graves disease. Specified time point: newly diagnosed GD, antithyroid drugs for less than 3 months. PBMCs were the source of the RNA used for TCR sequencing. EDTA tubes were used for drawing around 9.7 milliliters of peripheral blood. Construction of the TCR beta libraries employed iRepertoire HTBI primers in conjunction with Arm-PCR of CDR3 regions. TCRdb called the multiplex PCR reads again in MiXCR, with one record for every CDR3 protein. The table lists approximately 210,000 distinct CDR3 sequences, about 17% of them singletons. The source was peripheral blood mononuclear cells (PBMCs), collected at new diagnosis, from a patient treated with antithyroid drugs. This TCR was recovered from a female donor with Graves disease.

CDR3: CASSFGELAGVYEQFF. CDR3 DNA: TGTGCCAGCAGCTTTGGTGAACTAGCGGGAGTATATGAGCAGTTCTTC. The chain combines TRBV11-2 with TRBJ2-1; 11 positions match TRBD2. In germline, CDR1 is SGHAT, CDR2 FQNNGV. The V gene end was trimmed by 3 bases and the J gene end by 8 bases; junction bases not matched to a gene: 9. There are 16 residues in the CDR3.